The entry below describes one TCR beta chain. Measured with immunoSEQ multiplex PCR; TCRdb has only the in-frame clones, and not every one. The table has roughly 55,000 clones, roughly 86% seen once; the top ten hold roughly 3.8%. This entry is derived from a study of control samples from healthy donors and cancer patients. Trimming stripped 5 bases from V and 11 bases from J, with 18 bases between. In germline, CDR1 is SGHNT, CDR2 YENEEA. This CDR3 is built from 13 residues. Sample: blood. This sequence joins TRBV11-3 and TRBJ1-1; perhaps TRBD1 as D (5 bases). The source is a man aged 50 or older in good health. CDR3 amino acids: CASSTYRDPVAFF. The CDR3 region has the DNA TGTGCCAGCAGCACCTACCGGGACCCGGTGGCTTTCTTT.